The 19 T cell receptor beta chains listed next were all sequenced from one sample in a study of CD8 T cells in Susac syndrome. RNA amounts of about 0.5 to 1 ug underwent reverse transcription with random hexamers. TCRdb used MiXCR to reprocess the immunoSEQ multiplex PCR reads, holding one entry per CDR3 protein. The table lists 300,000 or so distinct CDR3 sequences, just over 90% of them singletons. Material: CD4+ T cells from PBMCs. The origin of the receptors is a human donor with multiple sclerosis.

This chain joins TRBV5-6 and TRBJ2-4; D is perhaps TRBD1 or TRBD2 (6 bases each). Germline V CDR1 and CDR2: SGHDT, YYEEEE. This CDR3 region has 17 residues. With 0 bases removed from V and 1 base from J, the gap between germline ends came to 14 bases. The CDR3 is CASSLAGGMLAKNIQYF. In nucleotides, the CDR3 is TGTGCCAGCAGCTTGGCCGGGGGCATGCTGGCCAAAAACATTCAGTACTTC.

CDR3 sequence: CATRTVNTEAFF. The CDR3 DNA follows: TGTGCCACGAGGACAGTGAACACTGAAGCTTTCTTT. The chain couples TRBV24-1 to TRBJ1-1; tentative D call: TRBD1 (6 bases). V gave up 10 bases and J gave up 0 bases, with 8 bases separating them. The CDR3 has 12 residues. Looked up from germline, CDR1 is KGHDR and CDR2 is SFDVKD.

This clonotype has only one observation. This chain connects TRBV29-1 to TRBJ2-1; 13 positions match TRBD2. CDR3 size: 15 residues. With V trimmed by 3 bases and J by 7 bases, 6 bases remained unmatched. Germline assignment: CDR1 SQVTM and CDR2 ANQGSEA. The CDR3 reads CSVEGTSGISNEQFF. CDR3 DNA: TGCAGCGTTGAGGGGACTAGCGGGATATCGAATGAGCAGTTCTTC.

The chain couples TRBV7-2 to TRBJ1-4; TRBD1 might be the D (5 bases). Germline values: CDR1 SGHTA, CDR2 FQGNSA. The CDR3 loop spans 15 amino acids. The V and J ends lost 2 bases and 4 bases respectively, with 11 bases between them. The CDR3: CASSLKRGNNEKLFF. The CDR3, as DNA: TGTGCCAGCAGCTTAAAGCGGGGGAATAATGAAAAACTGTTTTTT.

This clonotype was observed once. CDR3 in DNA: TGTGCCAGCAGGCCCCCGGGCAGGGAGGGAGGCTACACCTTC. Translating gives CASRPPGREGGYTF. The rearrangement uses TRBV2 and TRBJ1-2; D is perhaps TRBD1 (5 bases). With 6 bases removed from V and 8 bases from J, the gap between germline ends came to 19 bases. The CDR3 is 14 amino acids. Germline loops: CDR1 SNHLY, CDR2 FYNNEI.

The CDR3 nucleotides read TGCAGCGGGAGGGGTATAAGCACAGATACGCAGTATTTT. The encoded protein is CSGRGISTDTQYF. The rearrangement joins TRBV29-1 to TRBJ2-3, with D perhaps TRBD2 (6 bases). Germline CDR1 is SQVTM and CDR2 is ANQGSEA. The V end was cut by 7 bases, the J end by 0 bases, with 11 bases between. This CDR3 is built from 13 residues.

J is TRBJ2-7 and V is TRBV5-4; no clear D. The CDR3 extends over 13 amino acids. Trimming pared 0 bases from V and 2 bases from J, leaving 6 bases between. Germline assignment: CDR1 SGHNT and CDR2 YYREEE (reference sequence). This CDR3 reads CASSLAATYEQYF. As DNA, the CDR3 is TGTGCCAGCAGCTTGGCCGCCACCTACGAGCAGTACTTC.

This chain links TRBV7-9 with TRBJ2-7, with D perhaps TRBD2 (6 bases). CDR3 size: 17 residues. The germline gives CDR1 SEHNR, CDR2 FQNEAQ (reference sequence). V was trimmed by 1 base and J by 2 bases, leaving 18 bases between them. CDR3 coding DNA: TGTGCCAGCAGCTTAGGCGCGGACGGCAGGGAGGCCTACGAGCAGTACTTC. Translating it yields CASSLGADGREAYEQYF.

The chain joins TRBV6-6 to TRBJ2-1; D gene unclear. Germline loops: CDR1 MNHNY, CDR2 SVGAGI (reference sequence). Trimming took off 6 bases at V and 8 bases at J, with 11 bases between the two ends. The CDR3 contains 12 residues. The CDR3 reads CASSPTYYEQFF. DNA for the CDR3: TGTGCCAGCAGCCCTACATATTATGAGCAGTTCTTC.

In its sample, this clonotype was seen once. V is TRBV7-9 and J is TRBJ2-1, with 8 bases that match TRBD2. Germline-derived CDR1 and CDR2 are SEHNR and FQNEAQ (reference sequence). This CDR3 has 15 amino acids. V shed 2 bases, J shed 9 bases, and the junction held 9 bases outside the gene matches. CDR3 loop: CASSLLGRVPGEQFF. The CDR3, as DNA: TGTGCCAGCAGCTTACTCGGGAGGGTCCCGGGTGAGCAGTTCTTC.

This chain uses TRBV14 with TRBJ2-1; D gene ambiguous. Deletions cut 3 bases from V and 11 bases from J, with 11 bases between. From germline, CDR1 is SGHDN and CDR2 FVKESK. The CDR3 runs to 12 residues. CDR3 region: CASSQGRAKQFF. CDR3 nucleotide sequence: TGTGCCAGCAGCCAGGGAAGAGCTAAGCAGTTCTTC.

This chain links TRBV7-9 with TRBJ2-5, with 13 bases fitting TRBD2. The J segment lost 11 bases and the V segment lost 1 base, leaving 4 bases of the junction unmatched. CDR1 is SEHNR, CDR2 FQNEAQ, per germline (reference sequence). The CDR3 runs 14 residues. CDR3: CASSLGGTSGAQYF. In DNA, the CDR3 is TGTGCCAGCAGCTTAGGAGGGACTAGCGGGGCACAGTACTTC. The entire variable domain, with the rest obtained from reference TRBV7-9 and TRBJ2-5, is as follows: DTGVSQNPRHKITKRGQNVTFRCDPISEHNRLYWYRQTLGQGPEFLTYFQNEAQLEKSRLLSDRFSAERPKGSFSTLEIQRTEQGDSAMYLCASSLGGTSGAQYFGPGTRLLVL.

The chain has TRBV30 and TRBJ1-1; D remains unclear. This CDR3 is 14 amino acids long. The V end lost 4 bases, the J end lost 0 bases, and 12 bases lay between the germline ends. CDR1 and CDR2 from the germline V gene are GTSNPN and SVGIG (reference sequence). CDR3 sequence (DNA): TGTGCCTGGAAATCAGGACGGCTGAACACTGAAGCTTTCTTT. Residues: CAWKSGRLNTEAFF. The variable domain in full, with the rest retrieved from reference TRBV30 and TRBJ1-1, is SQTIHQWPATLVQPVGSPLSLECTVEGTSNPNLYWYRQAAGRGLQLLFYSVGIGQISSEVPQNLSASRPQDRQFILSSKKLLLSDSGFYLCAWKSGRLNTEAFFGQGTRLTVV.

Written as DNA, the CDR3 is TGTGCCACCAGCAGACGTTTTAATCAGCCCCAGCATTTT. Its protein is CATSRRFNQPQHF. The chain combines TRBV15 with TRBJ1-5; D uncertain. Germline V gene lookup returns CDR1 LNHNV and CDR2 YYDKDF (reference sequence). The length of the CDR3 is 13 residues. The ends were cut back, 2 bases at V and 4 bases at J, with 6 bases in the middle. Full variable domain (rest looked up from reference TRBV15 and TRBJ1-5): DAMVIQNPRYQVTQFGKPVTLSCSQTLNHNVMYWYQQKSSQAPKLLFHYYDKDFNNEADTPDNFQSRRPNTSFCFLDIRSPGLGDTAMYLCATSRRFNQPQHFGDGTRLSIL.

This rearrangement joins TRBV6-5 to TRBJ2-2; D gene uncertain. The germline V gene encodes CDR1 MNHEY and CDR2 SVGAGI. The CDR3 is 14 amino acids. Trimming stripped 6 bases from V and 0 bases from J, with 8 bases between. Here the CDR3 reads CASRVDANTGELFF. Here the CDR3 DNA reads TGTGCCAGCAGGGTGGACGCGAACACCGGGGAGCTGTTTTTT.

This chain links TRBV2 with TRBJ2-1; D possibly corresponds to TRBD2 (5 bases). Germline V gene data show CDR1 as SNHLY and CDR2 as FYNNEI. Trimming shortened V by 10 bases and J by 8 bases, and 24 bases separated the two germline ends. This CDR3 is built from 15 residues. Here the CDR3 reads CATRVEGLLSDEQFF. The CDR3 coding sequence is TGTGCCACCCGGGTAGAGGGCCTACTAAGTGATGAGCAGTTCTTC.

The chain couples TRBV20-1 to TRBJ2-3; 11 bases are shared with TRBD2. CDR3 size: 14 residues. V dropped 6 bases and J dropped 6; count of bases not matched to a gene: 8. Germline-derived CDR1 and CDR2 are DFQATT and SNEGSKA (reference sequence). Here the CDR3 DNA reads TGCAGTGCGACATTAGCGGGAGGGCGGGATACGCAGTATTTT. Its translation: CSATLAGGRDTQYF.

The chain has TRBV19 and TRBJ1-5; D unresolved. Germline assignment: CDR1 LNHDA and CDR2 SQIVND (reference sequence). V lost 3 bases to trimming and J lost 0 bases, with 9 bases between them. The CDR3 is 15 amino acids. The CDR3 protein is CASSIFGNSNQPQHF. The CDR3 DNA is TGTGCCAGTAGTATCTTTGGGAATAGCAATCAGCCCCAGCATTTT.

CDR3: CASSLQGNTGELFF. The DNA for the CDR3 is TGTGCCAGCAGCTTACAGGGAAACACCGGGGAGCTGTTTTTT. The V call is TRBV7-9, the J call TRBJ2-2, with D maybe TRBD1 (5 bases). Between the trimmed V and J ends, which lost 2 bases and 2 bases, there was a span of 6 bases. Germline V gene lookup returns CDR1 SEHNR and CDR2 FQNEAQ (reference sequence). This CDR3 has 14 amino acids.